This T cell receptor (beta chain) was captured by sequencing in a study of blood T cell repertoires in COVID-19. The wider study: The study drew acute and convalescent COVID-19 samples from the United States, Italy and Spain. T cells, B-cell-depleted T cells, or PBMCs supplied cDNA or gDNA.

Original methodology: Estimates of nucleated cell counts were drawn from the amplification of reference gene primers. Data came from immunoSEQ multiplex PCR; TCRdb stores just in-frame clones and leaves some out. V and J calls and clone size are copied from that table; D and trimming were computed from the DNA. In the table there are 130,000 to 150,000 clones, around four fifths of which are singletons. Trimming at V came to 2 bases and at J to 0 bases, leaving 8 bases not matched to a gene. This CDR3 has 18 residues. The germline gives CDR1 SGDLS, CDR2 YYNGEE. This TCR was recovered from a human donor in a cohort sampled during active COVID-19. The chain recombines TRBV9 with TRBJ2-3, with 11 bases lining up with TRBD2. The sequenced material came from peripheral blood. CDR3 sequence (DNA): TGTGCCAGCAGCGTGAGTTTTGGGACTAGCGGTAGCACAGATACGCAGTATTTT. Its protein product is CASSVSFGTSGSTDTQYF.